The rows below give T cell receptor beta chains drawn from one sample of a study of identical twins. TCRdb re-called the 5' RACE reads with MiXCR, one entry per CDR3 protein. The sample holds about 500,000 distinct CDR3 sequences; over 11% are singletons and the top ten take about 0.94%. These data were also filed under a second study, of yellow fever vaccine responses in identical twins.

The sequencing sample was made of CD4+ T cells sorted from blood. All receptors derive from a woman under 30 in good health. Each CDR3 is given with its conserved first and last residue. Fields, in order: V gene, D gene, J gene, clone size, CDR3 DNA, CDR3 protein. D genes are given only for firm matches. Size values are once, few and many counts, or a class for expanded clones, and some rows have none.

v_call: TRBV29-1
d_call: -
j_call: TRBJ2-3
clone_size: -
cdr3_nt: TGCAGCGTCTACTGGATCACAGATACGCAGTATTTT
cdr3_aa: CSVYWITDTQYF

v_call: TRBV7-2
d_call: TRBD2
j_call: TRBJ2-7
clone_size: few
cdr3_nt: TGTGCCAGCAGCCTTAGTAGCGGGGGGGCCTCCTACGAGCAGTACTTC
cdr3_aa: CASSLSSGGASYEQYF

v_call: TRBV3-1
d_call: -
j_call: TRBJ2-1
clone_size: once
cdr3_nt: TGTGCCAGCAGCCAGAGGACGGGGAGGTGGCAGTTCTTC
cdr3_aa: CASSQRTGRWQFF

v_call: TRBV7-9
d_call: -
j_call: TRBJ2-6
clone_size: -
cdr3_nt: TGTGCCAGCAGCTTGTCGGTGTCTGGGGCCAACGTCCTGACTTTC
cdr3_aa: CASSLSVSGANVLTF

v_call: TRBV6-2/TRBV6-3
d_call: -
j_call: TRBJ1-1
clone_size: few
cdr3_nt: TGTGCCAGCAGTTACTCGATCCAGACCCGGAGGGACACTGAAGCTTTCTTT
cdr3_aa: CASSYSIQTRRDTEAFF

v_call: TRBV7-2
d_call: -
j_call: TRBJ2-2
clone_size: few
cdr3_nt: TGTGCCAGCAGCTTAATTGGGGGCGCGAACACCGGGGAGCTGTTTTTT
cdr3_aa: CASSLIGGANTGELFF

v_call: TRBV12-5
d_call: -
j_call: TRBJ2-2
clone_size: -
cdr3_nt: TGTGCTAGTGGTTTGGTACTAGGGGACACCGGGGAGCTGTTTTTT
cdr3_aa: CASGLVLGDTGELFF

v_call: TRBV2
d_call: TRBD2
j_call: TRBJ2-1
clone_size: few
cdr3_nt: TGTGCCAGCAAGGGACTAGCGGGAAGTAATGAGCAGTTCTTC
cdr3_aa: CASKGLAGSNEQFF

v_call: TRBV6-1
d_call: TRBD1
j_call: TRBJ2-7
clone_size: few
cdr3_nt: TGTGCCAGCAGGGTAGGACAGGACTCCTACGAGCAGTACTTC
cdr3_aa: CASRVGQDSYEQYF

v_call: TRBV19
d_call: TRBD2
j_call: TRBJ2-1
clone_size: -
cdr3_nt: TGTGCCAGTAGTAACCCATACCTAGCGGGAGGTGGAAATGAGCAGTTCTTC
cdr3_aa: CASSNPYLAGGGNEQFF

v_call: TRBV6-5
d_call: -
j_call: TRBJ1-2
clone_size: -
cdr3_nt: TGTACCAGCAGATACCAGCGAGGCTACACCTTC
cdr3_aa: CTSRYQRGYTF

v_call: TRBV20-1
d_call: -
j_call: TRBJ2-3
clone_size: few
cdr3_nt: TGCAGTGCTTATAGCGGTTCGGGGGCAGATACGCAGTATTTT
cdr3_aa: CSAYSGSGADTQYF

v_call: TRBV6-4
d_call: -
j_call: TRBJ1-6
clone_size: few
cdr3_nt: TGTGCCAGCAGTGACCCGAGGAGGAGCTCCTATAATTCACCCCTCCACTTT
cdr3_aa: CASSDPRRSSYNSPLHF

v_call: TRBV3-1
d_call: -
j_call: TRBJ2-7
clone_size: -
cdr3_nt: TGTGCCAGCAGCCAAGAGCGGTATTCCTACGAGCAGTACTTC
cdr3_aa: CASSQERYSYEQYF

v_call: TRBV11-2
d_call: TRBD2
j_call: TRBJ2-1
clone_size: -
cdr3_nt: TGTGCCAGCAGCCCCCTAGCGGGAGAGTACAATGAGCAGTTCTTC
cdr3_aa: CASSPLAGEYNEQFF

v_call: TRBV24-1
d_call: TRBD1
j_call: TRBJ1-5
clone_size: -
cdr3_nt: TGTGCCACCGCGGACAGGGGGTTTTCTCAGCCCCAGCATTTT
cdr3_aa: CATADRGFSQPQHF

v_call: TRBV3-1
d_call: -
j_call: TRBJ2-1
clone_size: -
cdr3_nt: TGTGCCAGCAGCCCAATGGGATCCTACAATGAGCAGTTCTTC
cdr3_aa: CASSPMGSYNEQFF

v_call: TRBV4-3
d_call: -
j_call: TRBJ2-1
clone_size: few
cdr3_nt: TGCGCCAGCAGCCAAGATCACCTCAATGAGCAGTTCTTC
cdr3_aa: CASSQDHLNEQFF

v_call: TRBV10-3
d_call: TRBD2
j_call: TRBJ2-7
clone_size: -
cdr3_nt: TGTGCCATCAGTGAGGTCGCGGGAGGCCAATTCCACTACGAGCAGTACTTC
cdr3_aa: CAISEVAGGQFHYEQYF

v_call: TRBV6-2/TRBV6-3
d_call: TRBD2
j_call: TRBJ2-7
clone_size: -
cdr3_nt: TGTGCCAGCAAGGGACTAGCGGGAAAGTACGAGCAGTACTTC
cdr3_aa: CASKGLAGKYEQYF

v_call: TRBV6-1
d_call: TRBD2
j_call: TRBJ2-5
clone_size: few
cdr3_nt: TGTGCCAGCAGGCTCGGACTAGCGGGGATTCTTACTGAGACCCAGTACTTC
cdr3_aa: CASRLGLAGILTETQYF

v_call: TRBV12-3/TRBV12-4
d_call: -
j_call: TRBJ2-1
clone_size: few
cdr3_nt: TGTGCCAGCAAGATGGGACGGAGCTCGGCCTATGAGCAGTTCTTC
cdr3_aa: CASKMGRSSAYEQFF

v_call: TRBV7-6
d_call: TRBD2
j_call: TRBJ2-5
clone_size: few
cdr3_nt: TGTGCCAGCAGCTTTAGCGGGACTCAAGAGACCCAGTACTTC
cdr3_aa: CASSFSGTQETQYF

v_call: TRBV4-3
d_call: -
j_call: TRBJ2-7
clone_size: few
cdr3_nt: TGCGCCAGCAGCCCAACGGGGGTGAGTATCGACGAGCAGTACTTC
cdr3_aa: CASSPTGVSIDEQYF

v_call: TRBV6-2/TRBV6-3
d_call: TRBD1
j_call: TRBJ2-2
clone_size: few
cdr3_nt: TGTGCCAGCAGCAGGGGGCCCCTAGGCACCGGGGAGCTGTTTTTT
cdr3_aa: CASSRGPLGTGELFF

v_call: TRBV10-2
d_call: TRBD2
j_call: TRBJ2-1
clone_size: few
cdr3_nt: TGCGCCAGCAGTGCTGAGAAAGGACTAGCGCCCGCTCCTCAGTTCTTC
cdr3_aa: CASSAEKGLAPAPQFF

v_call: TRBV20-1
d_call: TRBD2
j_call: TRBJ2-3
clone_size: few
cdr3_nt: TGCAGTGCCCCAGCTAGCGGGAGCCCAGATACGCAGTATTTT
cdr3_aa: CSAPASGSPDTQYF

v_call: TRBV29-1
d_call: TRBD1
j_call: TRBJ2-3
clone_size: -
cdr3_nt: TGCAGCGTGGGGGCGGGGACAGGGCTCACAGATACGCAGTATTTT
cdr3_aa: CSVGAGTGLTDTQYF

v_call: TRBV12-3/TRBV12-4
d_call: -
j_call: TRBJ2-2
clone_size: -
cdr3_nt: TGTGCCAGCAGTTTAGGGTTGGAAGGGGAGCTGTTTTTT
cdr3_aa: CASSLGLEGELFF

v_call: TRBV24-1
d_call: -
j_call: TRBJ2-3
clone_size: many
cdr3_nt: TGTGCCACCAGCCAGGGGACAGATACGCAGTATTTT
cdr3_aa: CATSQGTDTQYF

v_call: TRBV5-1
d_call: TRBD1
j_call: TRBJ2-7
clone_size: few
cdr3_nt: TGCGCCAGCAGGTTGGAGACAGGGATAGTCTACGAGCAGTACTTC
cdr3_aa: CASRLETGIVYEQYF

v_call: TRBV4-1
d_call: -
j_call: TRBJ1-3
clone_size: few
cdr3_nt: TGCGCCAGCAGCCAAGGTCCACAGGGAAGATCTGGAAACACCATATATTTT
cdr3_aa: CASSQGPQGRSGNTIYF

v_call: TRBV7-2
d_call: TRBD1
j_call: TRBJ2-5
clone_size: -
cdr3_nt: TGTGCCAGCAGCACCGGACAGGGGAGAATTGGGGAGACCCAGTACTTC
cdr3_aa: CASSTGQGRIGETQYF

v_call: TRBV5-6
d_call: -
j_call: TRBJ1-3
clone_size: -
cdr3_nt: TGTGCCAGCAGGATCCTTGGAGGAAACACCATATATTTT
cdr3_aa: CASRILGGNTIYF

v_call: TRBV9
d_call: -
j_call: TRBJ2-1
clone_size: -
cdr3_nt: TGTGCCAGCAGCGTAGGAGGGACCTACAATGAGCAGTTCTTC
cdr3_aa: CASSVGGTYNEQFF

v_call: TRBV30
d_call: -
j_call: TRBJ2-3
clone_size: few
cdr3_nt: TGTTTCTGGACGAGTAGCACAGATACGCAGTATTTT
cdr3_aa: CFWTSSTDTQYF

v_call: TRBV20-1
d_call: TRBD2
j_call: TRBJ2-1
clone_size: few
cdr3_nt: TGCAGTGCTAGAGATCCCCTAGCGGGGTCCTACAATGAGCAGTTCTTC
cdr3_aa: CSARDPLAGSYNEQFF

v_call: TRBV5-1
d_call: TRBD2
j_call: TRBJ2-1
clone_size: many
cdr3_nt: TGCGCCAGCAGACACGGACTAGCGGGAGGGTCCTCCTACAATGAGCAGTTCTTC
cdr3_aa: CASRHGLAGGSSYNEQFF

v_call: TRBV5-6
d_call: TRBD2
j_call: TRBJ2-7
clone_size: -
cdr3_nt: TGTGCCAGCAGCTTCATCGGGAGGGCGGGGGAGCAGTACTTC
cdr3_aa: CASSFIGRAGEQYF

v_call: TRBV6-2/TRBV6-3
d_call: -
j_call: TRBJ2-7
clone_size: many
cdr3_nt: TGTGCCAGCGGACAGACAAACTACGAGCAGTACTTC
cdr3_aa: CASGQTNYEQYF

v_call: TRBV20-1
d_call: -
j_call: TRBJ2-7
clone_size: few
cdr3_nt: TGCAGTGCTAGAGATGTTAGCTACGAGCAGTACTTC
cdr3_aa: CSARDVSYEQYF

v_call: TRBV30
d_call: -
j_call: TRBJ2-3
clone_size: -
cdr3_nt: TGTGCCTGGAGTGTACTGTTCCTCGGTACGCAGTATTTT
cdr3_aa: CAWSVLFLGTQYF

v_call: TRBV30
d_call: -
j_call: TRBJ2-7
clone_size: few
cdr3_nt: TGTGCCTGGAGAGGGGATAGCGGCAGTAAGTACTTC
cdr3_aa: CAWRGDSGSKYF

v_call: TRBV7-9
d_call: TRBD1
j_call: TRBJ1-2
clone_size: -
cdr3_nt: TGTGCCAGCAGCTTAGGACAGGGCTCTAACTATGGCTACACCTTC
cdr3_aa: CASSLGQGSNYGYTF

v_call: TRBV20-1
d_call: TRBD2
j_call: TRBJ2-1
clone_size: few
cdr3_nt: TGCAGTGCTGGACTAGCGGGAGGGAGCAATGAGCAGTTCTTC
cdr3_aa: CSAGLAGGSNEQFF

v_call: TRBV5-4
d_call: -
j_call: TRBJ2-5
clone_size: -
cdr3_nt: TGTGCCAGCAGCTGGCAGGGACTCCAAGAGACCCAGTACTTC
cdr3_aa: CASSWQGLQETQYF

v_call: TRBV10-2
d_call: -
j_call: TRBJ2-5
clone_size: few
cdr3_nt: TGCGCCAGCAGCCCTGGGGGGGGGCTCGAGACCCAGTACTTC
cdr3_aa: CASSPGGGLETQYF

v_call: TRBV4-3
d_call: -
j_call: TRBJ2-1
clone_size: -
cdr3_nt: TGCGCCAGCAGCCAATTGCCGGGAGTTTTAGGGAATGAGCAGTTCTTC
cdr3_aa: CASSQLPGVLGNEQFF

v_call: TRBV5-1
d_call: TRBD2
j_call: TRBJ2-7
clone_size: -
cdr3_nt: TGCGCCAGCAGCTTGGCACTAGCGGGAGTTAACGAGCAGTACTTC
cdr3_aa: CASSLALAGVNEQYF

v_call: TRBV4-1
d_call: -
j_call: TRBJ2-1
clone_size: many
cdr3_nt: TGCGCCAGCAGTCTCTCCCCGACCGATTACAATGAGCAGTTCTTC
cdr3_aa: CASSLSPTDYNEQFF

v_call: TRBV18
d_call: -
j_call: TRBJ2-3
clone_size: few
cdr3_nt: TGTGCCAGCTCACCCACCGCGGACGGAGGGACAGACACAGATACGCAGTATTTT
cdr3_aa: CASSPTADGGTDTDTQYF

v_call: TRBV12-3/TRBV12-4
d_call: TRBD2
j_call: TRBJ2-3
clone_size: -
cdr3_nt: TGTGCCAGCAGTTTATCGACTAGCGGGAGGAACACAGATACGCAGTATTTT
cdr3_aa: CASSLSTSGRNTDTQYF

v_call: TRBV5-1
d_call: TRBD2
j_call: TRBJ2-1
clone_size: many
cdr3_nt: TGCGCCAGCAGATCCGGACTAGCGGGAGCAGTCAATGAGCAGTTCTTC
cdr3_aa: CASRSGLAGAVNEQFF

v_call: TRBV29-1
d_call: TRBD2
j_call: TRBJ2-3
clone_size: -
cdr3_nt: TGCAGCGTTATCTTAGCGGGAGGGATAGATACGCAGTATTTT
cdr3_aa: CSVILAGGIDTQYF

v_call: TRBV5-1
d_call: TRBD2
j_call: TRBJ2-7
clone_size: -
cdr3_nt: TGCGCCAGCCGTTCCGGCGGGAGCTACGAGCAGTACTTC
cdr3_aa: CASRSGGSYEQYF

v_call: TRBV25-1
d_call: TRBD2
j_call: TRBJ2-4
clone_size: -
cdr3_nt: TGTGCCACCTCCGCGGGGGGAGGCCACAAAAACATTCAGTACTTC
cdr3_aa: CATSAGGGHKNIQYF

v_call: TRBV5-1
d_call: -
j_call: TRBJ1-2
clone_size: few
cdr3_nt: TGCGCCAGCAGCTTGATCAGGGGTGGCTACACCTTC
cdr3_aa: CASSLIRGGYTF